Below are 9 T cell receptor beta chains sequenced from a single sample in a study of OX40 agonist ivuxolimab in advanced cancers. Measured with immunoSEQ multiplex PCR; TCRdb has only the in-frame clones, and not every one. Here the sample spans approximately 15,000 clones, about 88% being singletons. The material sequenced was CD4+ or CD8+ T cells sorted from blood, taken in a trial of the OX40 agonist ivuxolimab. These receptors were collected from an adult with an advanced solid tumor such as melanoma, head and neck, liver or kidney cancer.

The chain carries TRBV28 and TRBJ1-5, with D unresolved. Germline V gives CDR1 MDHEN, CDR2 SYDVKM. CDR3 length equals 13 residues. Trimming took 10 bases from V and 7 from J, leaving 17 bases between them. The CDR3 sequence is CATGQFTGQPQHF. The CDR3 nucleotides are TGTGCCACTGGGCAGTTCACGGGACAGCCCCAGCATTTT.

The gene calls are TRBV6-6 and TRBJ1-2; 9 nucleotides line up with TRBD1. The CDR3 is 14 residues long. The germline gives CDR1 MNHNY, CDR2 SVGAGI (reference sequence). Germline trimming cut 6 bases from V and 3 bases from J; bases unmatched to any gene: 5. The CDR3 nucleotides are TGTGCCAGCAGATCGGACAGGGGAGACTATGGCTACACCTTC. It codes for CASRSDRGDYGYTF.

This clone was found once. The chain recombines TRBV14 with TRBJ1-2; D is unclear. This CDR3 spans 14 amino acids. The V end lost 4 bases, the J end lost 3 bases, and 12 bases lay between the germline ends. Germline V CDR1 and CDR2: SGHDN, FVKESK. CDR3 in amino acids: CASSPKRRDYGYTF. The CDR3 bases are TGTGCCAGCAGCCCCAAGAGACGGGACTATGGCTACACCTTC.

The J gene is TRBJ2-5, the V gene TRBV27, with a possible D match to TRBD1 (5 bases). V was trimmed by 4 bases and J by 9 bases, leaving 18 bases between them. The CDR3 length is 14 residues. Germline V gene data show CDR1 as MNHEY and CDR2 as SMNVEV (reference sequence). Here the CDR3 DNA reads TGTGCCAGCAGTTATCAGGGTTCTTCCAGGGCCCAGTACTTC. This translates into CASSYQGSSRAQYF.

CDR3 sequence (DNA): TGTGCCAGCAGCTCGCAACGGGGACTAGCGGGCGGCGAGCAGTACTTC. This codes for CASSSQRGLAGGEQYF. J is TRBJ2-7 and V is TRBV7-9, with 12 bases fitting TRBD2. The V segment lost 4 bases and the J segment 6 bases; nucleotides outside the gene matches: 10. There are 16 residues in the CDR3. The germline CDR1 and CDR2 sequences are SEHNR and FQNEAQ (reference sequence).

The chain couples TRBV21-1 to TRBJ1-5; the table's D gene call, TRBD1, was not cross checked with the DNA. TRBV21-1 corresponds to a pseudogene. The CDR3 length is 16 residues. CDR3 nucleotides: TGTGCCAGCAGCAAAGCGCAAGAAGGGGCCAATCAGCCCCAGCATTTT. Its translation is CASSKAQEGANQPQHF.

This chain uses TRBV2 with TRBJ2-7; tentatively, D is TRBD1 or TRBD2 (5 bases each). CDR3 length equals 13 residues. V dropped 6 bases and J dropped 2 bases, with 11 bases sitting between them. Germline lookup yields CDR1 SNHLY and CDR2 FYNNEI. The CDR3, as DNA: TGTGCCAGCAGGGGGACGGGACCCTACGAGCAGTACTTC. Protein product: CASRGTGPYEQYF. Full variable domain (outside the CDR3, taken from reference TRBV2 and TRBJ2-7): EPEVTQTPSHQVTQMGQEVILRCVPISNHLYFYWYRQILGQKVEFLVSFYNNEISEKSEIFDDQFSVERPDGSNFTLKIRSTKLEDSAMYFCASRGTGPYEQYFGPGTRLTVT.

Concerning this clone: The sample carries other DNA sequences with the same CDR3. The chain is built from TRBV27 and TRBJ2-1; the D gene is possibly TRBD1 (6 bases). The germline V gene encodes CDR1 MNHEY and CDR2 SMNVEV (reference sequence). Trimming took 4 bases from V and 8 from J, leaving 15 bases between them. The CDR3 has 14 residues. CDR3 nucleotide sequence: TGTGCCAGCAGTTCCCTGACAGGATGGGATGAGCAGTTCTTC. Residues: CASSSLTGWDEQFF.

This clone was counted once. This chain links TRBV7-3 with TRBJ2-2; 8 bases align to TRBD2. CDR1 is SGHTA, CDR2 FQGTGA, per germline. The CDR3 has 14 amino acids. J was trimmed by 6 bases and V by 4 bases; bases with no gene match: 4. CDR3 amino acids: CASSWGLDPGELFF. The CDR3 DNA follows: TGTGCCAGCAGCTGGGGACTAGACCCCGGGGAGCTGTTTTTT.